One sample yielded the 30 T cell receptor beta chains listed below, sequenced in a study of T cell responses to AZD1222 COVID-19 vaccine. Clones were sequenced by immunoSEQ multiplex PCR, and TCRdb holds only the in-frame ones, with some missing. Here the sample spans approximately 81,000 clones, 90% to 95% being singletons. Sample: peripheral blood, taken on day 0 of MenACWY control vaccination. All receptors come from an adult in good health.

The CDR3 spells CASSIWGQGNDEQYF. As DNA, the CDR3 is TGTGCCAGTAGTATATGGGGACAGGGCAACGACGAGCAGTACTTC. This chain links TRBV19 with TRBJ2-7, with TRBD1 matching 9 bases. V lost 2 bases and J lost 5; bases outside the gene matches: 7. The length of the CDR3 is 15 residues. Germline assignment: CDR1 LNHDA and CDR2 SQIVND (reference sequence).

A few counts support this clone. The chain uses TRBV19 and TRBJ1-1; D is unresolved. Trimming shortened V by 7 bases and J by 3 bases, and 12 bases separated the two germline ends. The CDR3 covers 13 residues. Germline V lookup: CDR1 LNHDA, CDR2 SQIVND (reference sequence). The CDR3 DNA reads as TGTGCCAGTAAACCCGCGGTCGACACTGAAGCTTTCTTT. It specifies CASKPAVDTEAFF.

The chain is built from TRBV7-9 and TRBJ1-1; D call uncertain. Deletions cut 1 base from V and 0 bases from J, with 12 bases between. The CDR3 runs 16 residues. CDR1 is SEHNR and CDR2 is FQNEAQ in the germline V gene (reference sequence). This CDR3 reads CASSLVAGHLNTEAFF. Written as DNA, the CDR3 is TGTGCCAGCAGCTTAGTTGCGGGCCATTTGAACACTGAAGCTTTCTTT.

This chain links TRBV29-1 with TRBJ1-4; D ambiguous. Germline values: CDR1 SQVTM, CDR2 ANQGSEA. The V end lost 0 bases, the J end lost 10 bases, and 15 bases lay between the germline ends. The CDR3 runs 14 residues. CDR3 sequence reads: CSVEDGSVRRKLFF. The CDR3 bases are TGCAGCGTTGAAGATGGGTCTGTTCGCAGAAAACTGTTTTTT. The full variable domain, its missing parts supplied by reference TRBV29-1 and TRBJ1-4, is SAVISQKPSRDICQRGTSLTIQCQVDSQVTMMFWYRQQPGQSLTLIATANQGSEATYESGFVIDKFPISRPNLTFSTLTVSNMSPEDSSIYLCSVEDGSVRRKLFFGSGTQLSVL.

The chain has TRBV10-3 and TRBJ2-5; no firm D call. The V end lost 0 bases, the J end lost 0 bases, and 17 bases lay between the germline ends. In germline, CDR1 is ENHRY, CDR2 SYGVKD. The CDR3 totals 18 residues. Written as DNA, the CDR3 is TGTGCCATCAGTGAGTCACGGTATAGGACGGCGTACCAAGAGACCCAGTACTTC. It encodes CAISESRYRTAYQETQYF.

CDR3 protein: CASSIRGRNEAFF. The CDR3 DNA follows: TGTGCCAGCAGCATCCGGGGACGGAATGAAGCTTTCTTT. The chain joins TRBV5-4 to TRBJ1-1, with D perhaps matching TRBD1 (5 bases). The length of the CDR3 is 13 residues. CDR1 SGHNT and CDR2 YYREEE come from the germline V gene (reference sequence). V shed 4 bases and J shed 7 bases, with 14 bases lying between them. Combining the CDR3 with reference TRBV5-4 and TRBJ1-1 gives the whole variable domain ETGVTQSPTHLIKTRGQQVTLRCSSQSGHNTVSWYQQALGQGPQFIFQYYREEENGRGNFPPRFSGLQFPNYSSELNVNALELDDSALYLCASSIRGRNEAFFGQGTRLTVV.

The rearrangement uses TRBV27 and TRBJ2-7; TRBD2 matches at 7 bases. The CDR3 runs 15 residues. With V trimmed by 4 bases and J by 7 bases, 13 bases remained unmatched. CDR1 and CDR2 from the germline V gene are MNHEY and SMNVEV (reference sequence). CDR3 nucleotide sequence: TGTGCCAGCAGTTCCTCGTTCGGCGGGAGCGGGGAGCAGTACTTC. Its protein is CASSSSFGGSGEQYF.

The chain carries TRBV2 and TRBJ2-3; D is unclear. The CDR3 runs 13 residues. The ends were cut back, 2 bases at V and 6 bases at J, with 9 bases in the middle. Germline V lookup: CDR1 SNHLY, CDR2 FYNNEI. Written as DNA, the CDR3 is TGTGCCAGCAGTGAAAAGCGTTATGATACGCAGTATTTT. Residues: CASSEKRYDTQYF.

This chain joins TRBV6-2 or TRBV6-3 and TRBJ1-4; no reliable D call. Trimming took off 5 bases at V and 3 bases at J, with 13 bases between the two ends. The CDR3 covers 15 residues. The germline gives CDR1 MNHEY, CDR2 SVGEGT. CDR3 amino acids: CASSPDGRPNEKLFF. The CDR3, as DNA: TGTGCCAGCAGTCCCGACGGCCGTCCTAATGAAAAACTGTTTTTT.

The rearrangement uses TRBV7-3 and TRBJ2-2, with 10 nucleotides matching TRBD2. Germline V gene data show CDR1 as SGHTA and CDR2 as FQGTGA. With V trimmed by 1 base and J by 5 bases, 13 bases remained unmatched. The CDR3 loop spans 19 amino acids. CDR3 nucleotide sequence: TGTGCCAGCAGCTTAAAGGCTAGCGGGAGCCGAAAAGGGACCGGGGAGCTGTTTTTT. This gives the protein CASSLKASGSRKGTGELFF.

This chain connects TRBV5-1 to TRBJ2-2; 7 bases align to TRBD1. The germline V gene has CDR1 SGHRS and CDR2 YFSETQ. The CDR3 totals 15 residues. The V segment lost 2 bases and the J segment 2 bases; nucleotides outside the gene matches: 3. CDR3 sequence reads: CASSLWTGNTGELFF. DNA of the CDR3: TGCGCCAGCAGCTTATGGACAGGAAACACCGGGGAGCTGTTTTTT.

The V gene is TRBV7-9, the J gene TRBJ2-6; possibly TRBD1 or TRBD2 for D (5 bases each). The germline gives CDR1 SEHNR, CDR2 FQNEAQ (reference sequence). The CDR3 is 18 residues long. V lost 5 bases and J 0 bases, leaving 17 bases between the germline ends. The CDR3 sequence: CASSPDPGRTSGANVLTF. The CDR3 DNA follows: TGTGCCAGCAGCCCAGATCCGGGACGGACCTCTGGGGCCAACGTCCTGACTTTC.

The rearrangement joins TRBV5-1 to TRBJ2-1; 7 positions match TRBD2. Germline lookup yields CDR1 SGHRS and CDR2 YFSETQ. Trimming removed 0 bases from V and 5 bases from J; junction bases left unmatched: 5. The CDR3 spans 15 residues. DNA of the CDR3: TGCGCCAGCAGCTTGGCCGGGGGGACCCACAATGAGCAGTTCTTC. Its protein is CASSLAGGTHNEQFF.

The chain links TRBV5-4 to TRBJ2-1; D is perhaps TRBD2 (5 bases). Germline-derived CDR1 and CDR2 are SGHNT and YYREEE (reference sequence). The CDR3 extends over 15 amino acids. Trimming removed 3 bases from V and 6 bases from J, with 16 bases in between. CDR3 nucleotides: TGTGCCAGCAGCTGGACCCGGCTCGGACTCAATGAGCAGTTCTTC. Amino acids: CASSWTRLGLNEQFF.

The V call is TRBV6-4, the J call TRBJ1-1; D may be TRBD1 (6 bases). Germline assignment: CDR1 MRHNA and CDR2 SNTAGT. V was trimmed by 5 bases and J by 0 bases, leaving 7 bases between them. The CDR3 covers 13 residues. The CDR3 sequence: CASSPGVNTEAFF. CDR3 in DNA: TGTGCCAGCAGTCCAGGGGTGAACACTGAAGCTTTCTTT.

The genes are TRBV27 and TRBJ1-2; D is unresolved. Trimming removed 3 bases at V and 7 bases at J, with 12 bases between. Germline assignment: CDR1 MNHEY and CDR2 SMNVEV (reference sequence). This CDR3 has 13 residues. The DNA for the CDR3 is TGTGCCAGCAGTTTCACCCCTAGGAGTGGCTACACCTTC. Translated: CASSFTPRSGYTF.

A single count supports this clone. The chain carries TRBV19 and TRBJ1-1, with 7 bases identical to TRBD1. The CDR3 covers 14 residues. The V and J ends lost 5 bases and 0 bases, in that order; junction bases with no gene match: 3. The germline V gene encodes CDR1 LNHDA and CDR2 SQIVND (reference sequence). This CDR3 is CASSLTGMNTEAFF. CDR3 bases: TGTGCCAGTAGTTTGACAGGGATGAACACTGAAGCTTTCTTT.

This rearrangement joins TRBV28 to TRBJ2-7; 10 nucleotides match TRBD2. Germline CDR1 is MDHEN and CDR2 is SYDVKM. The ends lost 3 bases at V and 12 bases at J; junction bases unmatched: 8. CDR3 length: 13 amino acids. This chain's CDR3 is CASSFGLAGAVYF. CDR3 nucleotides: TGTGCCAGCAGTTTCGGGCTAGCGGGAGCGGTGTACTTC.

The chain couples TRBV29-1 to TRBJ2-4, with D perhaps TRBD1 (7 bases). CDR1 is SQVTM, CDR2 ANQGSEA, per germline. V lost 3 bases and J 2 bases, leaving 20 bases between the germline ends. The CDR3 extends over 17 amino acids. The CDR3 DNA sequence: TGCAGCGTTGATACCGGGAGAGGGGGCGGAACCAAAAACATTCAGTACTTC. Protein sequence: CSVDTGRGGGTKNIQYF.

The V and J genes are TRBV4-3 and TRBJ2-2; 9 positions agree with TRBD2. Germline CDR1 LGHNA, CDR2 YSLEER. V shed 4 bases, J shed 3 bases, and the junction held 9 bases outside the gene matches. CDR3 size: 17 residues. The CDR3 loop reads CASSPSGTSTDTGELFF. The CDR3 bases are TGCGCCAGCAGCCCTAGCGGGACTAGCACGGACACCGGGGAGCTGTTTTTT.

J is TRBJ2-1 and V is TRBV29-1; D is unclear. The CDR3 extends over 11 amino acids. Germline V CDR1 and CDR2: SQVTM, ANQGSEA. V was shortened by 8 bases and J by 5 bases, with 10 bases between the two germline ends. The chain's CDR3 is CSPLTNNEQFF. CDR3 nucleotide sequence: TGCAGCCCCCTCACAAACAATGAGCAGTTCTTC.

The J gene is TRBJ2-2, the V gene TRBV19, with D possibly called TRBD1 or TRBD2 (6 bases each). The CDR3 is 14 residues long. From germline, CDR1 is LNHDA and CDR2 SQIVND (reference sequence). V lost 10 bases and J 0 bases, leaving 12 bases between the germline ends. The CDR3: CATKGEANTGELFF. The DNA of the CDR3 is TGTGCCACCAAGGGGGAGGCGAACACCGGGGAGCTGTTTTTT.

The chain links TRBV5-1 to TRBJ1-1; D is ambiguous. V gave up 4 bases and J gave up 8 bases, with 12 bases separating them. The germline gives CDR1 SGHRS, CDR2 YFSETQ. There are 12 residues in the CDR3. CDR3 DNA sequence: TGCGCCAGCAGCGACACATGGGGAGAAGCTTTCTTT. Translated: CASSDTWGEAFF.

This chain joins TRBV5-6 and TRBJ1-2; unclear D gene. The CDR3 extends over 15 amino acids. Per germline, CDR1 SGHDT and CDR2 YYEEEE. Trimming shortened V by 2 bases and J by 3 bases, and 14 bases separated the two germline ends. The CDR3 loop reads CASSLLRIGDYGYTF. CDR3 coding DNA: TGTGCCAGCAGCTTACTGCGAATCGGCGACTATGGCTACACCTTC.

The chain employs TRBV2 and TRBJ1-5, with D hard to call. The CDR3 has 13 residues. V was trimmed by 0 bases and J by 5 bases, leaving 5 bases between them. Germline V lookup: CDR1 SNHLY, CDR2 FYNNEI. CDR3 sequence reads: CASSEAIYQPQHF. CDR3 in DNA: TGTGCCAGCAGTGAAGCTATCTATCAGCCCCAGCATTTT.

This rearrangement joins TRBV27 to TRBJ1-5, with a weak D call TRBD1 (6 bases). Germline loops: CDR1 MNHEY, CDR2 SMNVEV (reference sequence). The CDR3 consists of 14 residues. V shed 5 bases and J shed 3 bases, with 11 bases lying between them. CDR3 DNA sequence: TGTGCCAGCAGTCGGACAGCCTCCAATCAGCCCCAGCATTTT. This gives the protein CASSRTASNQPQHF.

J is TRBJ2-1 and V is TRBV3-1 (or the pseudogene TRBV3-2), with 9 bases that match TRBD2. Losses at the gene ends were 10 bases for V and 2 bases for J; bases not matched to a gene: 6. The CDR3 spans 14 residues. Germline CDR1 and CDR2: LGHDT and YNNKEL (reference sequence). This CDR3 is CATGSSGAYNEQFF. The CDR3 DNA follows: TGTGCCACCGGTTCTAGCGGGGCCTACAATGAGCAGTTCTTC.

CDR3 sequence reads: CAVHRDEGDEQYF. CDR3 DNA sequence: TGTGCGGTCCACAGGGACGAAGGCGACGAGCAGTACTTC. This chain links TRBV6-5 with TRBJ2-7, with D maybe TRBD1 (6 bases). Looked up from germline, CDR1 is MNHEY and CDR2 is SVGAGI. The CDR3 length is 13 residues.

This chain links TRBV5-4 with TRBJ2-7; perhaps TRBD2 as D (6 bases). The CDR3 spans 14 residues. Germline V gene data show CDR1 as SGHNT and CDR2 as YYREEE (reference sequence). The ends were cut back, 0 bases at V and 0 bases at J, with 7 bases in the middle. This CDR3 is CASSLDGSSYEQYF. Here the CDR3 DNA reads TGTGCCAGCAGCTTGGACGGGAGCTCCTACGAGCAGTACTTC.

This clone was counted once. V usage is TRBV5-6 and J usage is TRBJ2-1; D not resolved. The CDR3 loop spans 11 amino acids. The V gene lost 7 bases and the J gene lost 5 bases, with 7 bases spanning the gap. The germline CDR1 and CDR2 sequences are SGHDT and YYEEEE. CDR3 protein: CASDRDNEQFF. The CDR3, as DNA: TGTGCCAGCGATCGCGACAATGAGCAGTTCTTC.